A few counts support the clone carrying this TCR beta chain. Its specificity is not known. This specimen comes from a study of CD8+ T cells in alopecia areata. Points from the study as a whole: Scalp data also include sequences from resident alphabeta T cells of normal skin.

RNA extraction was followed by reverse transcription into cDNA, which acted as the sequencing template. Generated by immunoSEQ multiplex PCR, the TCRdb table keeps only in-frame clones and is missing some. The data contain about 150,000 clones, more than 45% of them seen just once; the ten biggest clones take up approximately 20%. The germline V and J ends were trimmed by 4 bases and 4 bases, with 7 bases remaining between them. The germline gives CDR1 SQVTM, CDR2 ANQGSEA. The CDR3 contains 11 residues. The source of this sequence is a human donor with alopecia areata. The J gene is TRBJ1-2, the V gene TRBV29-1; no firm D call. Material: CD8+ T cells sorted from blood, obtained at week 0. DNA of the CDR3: TGCAGCGTTGTTCACACCTATGGCTACACCTTC. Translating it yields CSVVHTYGYTF.